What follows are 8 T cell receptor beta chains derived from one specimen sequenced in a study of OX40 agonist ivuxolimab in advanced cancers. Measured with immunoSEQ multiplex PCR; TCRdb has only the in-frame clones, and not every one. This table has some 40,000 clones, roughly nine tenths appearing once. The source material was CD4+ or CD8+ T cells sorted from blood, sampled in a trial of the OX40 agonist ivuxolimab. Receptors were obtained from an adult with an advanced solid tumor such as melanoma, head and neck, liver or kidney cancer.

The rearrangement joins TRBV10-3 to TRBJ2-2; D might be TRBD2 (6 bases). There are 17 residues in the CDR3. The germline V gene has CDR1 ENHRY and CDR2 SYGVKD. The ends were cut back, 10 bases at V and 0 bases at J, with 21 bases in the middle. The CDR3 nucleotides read TGTGCCACCTCGAGCCCTAGCGACAGCGCGAACACCGGGGAGCTGTTTTTT. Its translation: CATSSPSDSANTGELFF.

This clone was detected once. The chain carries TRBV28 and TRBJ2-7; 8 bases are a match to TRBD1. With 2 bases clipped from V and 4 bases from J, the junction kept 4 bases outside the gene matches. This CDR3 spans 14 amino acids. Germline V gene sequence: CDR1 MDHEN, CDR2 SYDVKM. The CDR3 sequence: CASSLTDRVYEQYF. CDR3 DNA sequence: TGTGCCAGCAGTTTAACGGACAGGGTTTACGAGCAGTACTTC. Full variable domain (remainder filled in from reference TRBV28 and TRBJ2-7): DVKVTQSSRYLVKRTGEKVFLECVQDMDHENMFWYRQDPGLGLRLIYFSYDVKMKEKGDIPEGYSVSREKKERFSLILESASTNQTSMYLCASSLTDRVYEQYFGPGTRLTVT.

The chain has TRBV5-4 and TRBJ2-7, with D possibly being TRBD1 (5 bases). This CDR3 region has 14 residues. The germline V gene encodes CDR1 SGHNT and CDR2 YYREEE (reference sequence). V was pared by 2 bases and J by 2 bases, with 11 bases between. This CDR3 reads CASSLGVSTYEQYF. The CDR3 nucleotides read TGTGCCAGCAGCTTAGGGGTCAGCACCTACGAGCAGTACTTC.

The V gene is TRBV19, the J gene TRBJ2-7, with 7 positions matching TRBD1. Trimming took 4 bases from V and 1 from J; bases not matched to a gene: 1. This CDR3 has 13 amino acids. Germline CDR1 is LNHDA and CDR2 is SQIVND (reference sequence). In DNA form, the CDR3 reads TGTGCCAGTAGTAAGGGACAGTCCTACGAGCAGTACTTC. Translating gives CASSKGQSYEQYF.

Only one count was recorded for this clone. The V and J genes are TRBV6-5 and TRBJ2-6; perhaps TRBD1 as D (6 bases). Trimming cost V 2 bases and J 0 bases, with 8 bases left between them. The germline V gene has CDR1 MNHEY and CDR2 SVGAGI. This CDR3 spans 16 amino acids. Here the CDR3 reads CASSYTGLSGANVLTF. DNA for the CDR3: TGTGCCAGCAGTTACACAGGGCTCTCTGGGGCCAACGTCCTGACTTTC.

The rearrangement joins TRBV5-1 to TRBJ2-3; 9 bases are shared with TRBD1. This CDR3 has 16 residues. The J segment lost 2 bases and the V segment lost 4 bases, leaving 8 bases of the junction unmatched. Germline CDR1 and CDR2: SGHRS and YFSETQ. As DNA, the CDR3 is TGCGCCAGCAGCATGGGACAGGGAGGGTACACAGATACGCAGTATTTT. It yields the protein CASSMGQGGYTDTQYF.

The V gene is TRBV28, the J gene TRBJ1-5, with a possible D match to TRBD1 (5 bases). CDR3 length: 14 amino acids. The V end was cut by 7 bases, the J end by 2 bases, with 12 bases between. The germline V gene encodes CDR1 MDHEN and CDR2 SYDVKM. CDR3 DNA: TGTGCCAGCATGGTGGTAGGGGGCAATCAGCCCCAGCATTTT. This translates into CASMVVGGNQPQHF.

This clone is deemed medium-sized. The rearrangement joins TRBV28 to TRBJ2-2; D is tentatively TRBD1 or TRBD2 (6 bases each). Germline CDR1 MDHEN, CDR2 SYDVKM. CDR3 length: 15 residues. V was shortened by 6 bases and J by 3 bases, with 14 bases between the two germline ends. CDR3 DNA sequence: TGTGCCAGCAGCCGTACAAGGGGGGACACCGGGGAGCTGTTTTTT. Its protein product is CASSRTRGDTGELFF.